Listed here are 28 T cell receptor beta chains from one sample, sequenced in a study of blood T cell repertoires in COVID-19. The repertoire was sequenced with immunoSEQ multiplex PCR; TCRdb's copy has only in-frame clones and lacks some. The data contain more than 300,000 clones, almost 90% of them singletons. The sequencing sample was made of peripheral blood. Receptors were obtained from a woman between 70 and 85 years old with COVID-19, enrolled during active disease.

The genes are TRBV9 and TRBJ2-3; 8 bases agree with TRBD2. CDR3 length equals 14 residues. With 7 bases clipped from V and 1 base from J, the junction kept 5 bases outside the gene matches. Germline V CDR1 and CDR2: SGDLS, YYNGEE. CDR3: CASGAGDGTDTQYF. The DNA of the CDR3 is TGTGCCAGCGGAGCGGGGGATGGCACAGATACGCAGTATTTT. Together with reference TRBV9 and TRBJ2-3, the CDR3 gives the full variable domain: DSGVTQTPKHLITATGQRVTLRCSPRSGDLSVYWYQQSLDQGLQFLIQYYNGEERAKGNILERFSAQQFPDLHSELNLSSLELGDSALYFCASGAGDGTDTQYFGPGTRLTVL.

The chain combines TRBV18 with TRBJ1-4; weak D call: TRBD1 (6 bases). The ends were cut back, 2 bases at V and 0 bases at J, with 7 bases in the middle. The V gene's germline CDR1 is KGHSH and CDR2 LQKENI. This CDR3 comprises 15 residues. This chain's CDR3 is CASSPNRATNEKLFF. The CDR3 region has the DNA TGTGCCAGCTCACCAAACAGGGCAACTAATGAAAAACTGTTTTTT.

Note on this clone: Additional DNA sequences in this sample encode the identical CDR3. The chain is built from TRBV28 and TRBJ2-3, with D hard to call. Germline V gene sequence: CDR1 MDHEN, CDR2 SYDVKM. The CDR3 has 12 residues. Trimming pared 2 bases from V and 5 bases from J, leaving 5 bases between. The CDR3 loop is CASSLRGDTQYF. CDR3 bases: TGTGCCAGCAGTTTACGCGGAGATACGCAGTATTTT.

The CDR3 loop is CASSLYSGGNTEAFF. The DNA of the CDR3 is TGTGCCAGCAGCCTTTACAGTGGAGGGAACACTGAAGCTTTCTTT. The chain has TRBV3-1 (or the pseudogene TRBV3-2) and TRBJ1-1; no reliable D call. V was clipped by 4 bases and J by 1 base, with 13 bases between them. Germline V gene sequence: CDR1 LGHDT, CDR2 YNNKEL (reference sequence). The length of the CDR3 is 15 residues.

J is TRBJ1-2 and V is TRBV6-1, with D tentatively TRBD1 (5 bases). The V end lost 2 bases, the J end lost 3 bases, and 10 bases lay between the germline ends. Germline V lookup: CDR1 MNHNS, CDR2 SASEGT. This CDR3 has 14 amino acids. In DNA, the CDR3 is TGTGCCAGCAGTGAAACGCAGGGCCACTATGGCTACACCTTC. Protein sequence: CASSETQGHYGYTF.

The chain has TRBV29-1 and TRBJ2-7; 7 bases are a match to TRBD1. The CDR3 has 12 amino acids. J was trimmed by 3 bases and V by 4 bases; bases with no gene match: 3. CDR1 and CDR2 from the germline V gene are SQVTM and ANQGSEA. The CDR3 loop reads CSVGAGGYEQYF. The DNA for the CDR3 is TGCAGCGTTGGGGCAGGGGGCTACGAGCAGTACTTC.

The chain recombines TRBV4-2 with TRBJ2-1, with 10 bases aligning to TRBD2. The V segment lost 1 base and the J segment 7 bases; nucleotides outside the gene matches: 7. The CDR3 sequence is 16 residues long. The germline gives CDR1 LGHNA, CDR2 YNFKEQ. The CDR3: CASSQVGAGGPNEQFF. The CDR3 coding sequence is TGTGCCAGCAGCCAAGTCGGAGCGGGGGGGCCTAATGAGCAGTTCTTC.

The chain has TRBV11-1 and TRBJ2-1, with 8 positions matching TRBD2. Per the germline V gene, CDR1 is SGHAT and CDR2 is FQDESV (reference sequence). The length of the CDR3 is 14 residues. The V segment lost 4 bases and the J segment 9 bases; nucleotides outside the gene matches: 8. The CDR3 nucleotides are TGTGCCAGCAGCTCGGGACTAGAAAGGGGTGAGCAGTTCTTC. Translation: CASSSGLERGEQFF.

The J gene is TRBJ1-1, the V gene TRBV2; 8 nucleotides line up with TRBD1. This CDR3 contains 13 residues. Looked up from germline, CDR1 is SNHLY and CDR2 is FYNNEI. V shed 6 bases, J shed 4 bases, and the junction held 4 bases outside the gene matches. The CDR3 DNA is TGTGCCAGCAGGGGGACAGGCCTCACTGAAGCTTTCTTT. Translation: CASRGTGLTEAFF. The variable domain in full, with the rest retrieved from reference TRBV2 and TRBJ1-1, is EPEVTQTPSHQVTQMGQEVILRCVPISNHLYFYWYRQILGQKVEFLVSFYNNEISEKSEIFDDQFSVERPDGSNFTLKIRSTKLEDSAMYFCASRGTGLTEAFFGQGTRLTVV.

This clone was seen once. The chain links TRBV6-5 to TRBJ2-7; 7 bases are shared with TRBD2. The CDR3 covers 13 residues. Germline loops: CDR1 MNHEY, CDR2 SVGAGI. V lost 9 bases and J lost 3; bases outside the gene matches: 8. The CDR3 DNA follows: TGTGCCAGTGGAGGGACTACCCTCTACGAGCAGTACTTC. This gives the protein CASGGTTLYEQYF.

The chain has TRBV3-1 (or the pseudogene TRBV3-2) and TRBJ2-7; D possibly corresponds to TRBD2 (6 bases). Between the trimmed V and J ends, which lost 4 bases and 1 base, there was a span of 11 bases. The CDR3 is made up of 14 amino acids. Germline V lookup: CDR1 LGHDT, CDR2 YNNKEL (reference sequence). The DNA for the CDR3 is TGTGCCAGCAGCCCAGGGACTGCATCCTACGAGCAGTACTTC. As protein: CASSPGTASYEQYF.

This chain's CDR3 is CASRLEGQVSNQPQHF. CDR3 in DNA: TGTGCAAGTCGCTTAGAGGGACAGGTCTCTAATCAGCCCCAGCATTTT. V usage is TRBV12-2 and J usage is TRBJ1-5; whether TRBD1, the table's D call, matches the DNA was not checked. TRBV12-2 is a recognized pseudogene. This CDR3 is built from 16 residues.

This clone was seen a handful of times. The rearrangement links TRBV18 to TRBJ1-2; 9 bases are a match to TRBD1. V lost 5 bases to trimming and J lost 2 bases; unmatched junction nucleotides: 6. The CDR3 extends over 15 amino acids. CDR1 and CDR2 from the germline V gene are KGHSH and LQKENI. The CDR3 bases are TGTGCCAGCTCAGGACAGGGGCTCTCGAACTATGGCTACACCTTC. Translation: CASSGQGLSNYGYTF.

This chain joins TRBV6-5 and TRBJ2-5; D is perhaps TRBD2 (5 bases). Germline CDR1 reads MNHEY; CDR2 reads SVGAGI. The CDR3 covers 13 residues. The V end was cut by 3 bases, the J end by 7 bases, with 12 bases between. The CDR3 DNA sequence: TGTGCCAGCAGTTATAGCAACAGCGGGACCCAGTACTTC. This gives the protein CASSYSNSGTQYF.

About this clone itself: At one boundary the junction diverges from the germline segment, which might be a read error. The V gene is TRBV6-2 or TRBV6-3, the J gene TRBJ2-7, with 7 positions matching TRBD1. CDR1 and CDR2 (germline): MNHEY, SVGEGT. The CDR3 covers 13 residues. The CDR3 here is CASSYPQDRDSSF. The CDR3, as DNA: TGTGCCAGCAGTTACCCCCAGGACCGGGACAGTTCCTTC.

The J gene is TRBJ2-3, the V gene TRBV30; 7 positions agree with TRBD2. The CDR3 is made up of 16 amino acids. Trimming took 4 bases from V and 1 from J; bases not matched to a gene: 11. Germline CDR1 is GTSNPN and CDR2 is SVGIG (reference sequence). The CDR3 region has the DNA TGTGCCTGGAATGGTAAGGGGAGCGGGGGCACAGATACGCAGTATTTT. Translation: CAWNGKGSGGTDTQYF.

The chain links TRBV7-2 to TRBJ1-1; maybe TRBD1 (6 bases). The V end lost 5 bases, the J end lost 1 base, and 11 bases lay between the germline ends. CDR3 length equals 14 residues. Germline-derived CDR1 and CDR2 are SGHTA and FQGNSA. The DNA for the CDR3 is TGTGCCAGCAGCCCGGGACATTCGAACACTGAAGCTTTCTTT. Translation gives CASSPGHSNTEAFF.

This chain connects TRBV7-6 to TRBJ2-1; 9 bases map to TRBD2. The trim removed 0 bases at V and 3 bases at J, leaving 6 bases unmatched. The CDR3 is 17 amino acids. Germline V gives CDR1 SGHVS, CDR2 FNYEAQ. CDR3 nucleotide sequence: TGTGCCAGCAGCTTAGCGCGGGAGGGGGGCCTCTACAATGAGCAGTTCTTC. Its protein is CASSLAREGGLYNEQFF.

This chain links TRBV6-6 with TRBJ1-4, with a weak D call TRBD1 (6 bases). Trimming pared 5 bases from V and 7 bases from J, leaving 17 bases between. The CDR3 runs 15 residues. In germline, CDR1 is MNHNY, CDR2 SVGAGI (reference sequence). The DNA for the CDR3 is TGTGCCAGCAGTATGAAACAGGGACGGGGTGAAAAACTGTTTTTT. Translation gives CASSMKQGRGEKLFF.

The chain links TRBV7-2 to TRBJ1-6; D uncertain. Germline V gene data show CDR1 as SGHTA and CDR2 as FQGNSA. CDR3 length: 12 residues. Trimming cost V 3 bases and J 5 bases, with 2 bases left between them. The CDR3 spells CASSFNNSPLHF. The DNA for the CDR3 is TGTGCCAGCAGCTTTAATAATTCACCCCTCCACTTT.

The chain joins TRBV11-2 to TRBJ1-1, with TRBD1 matching over 8 bases. The CDR3 loop spans 16 amino acids. Germline lookup yields CDR1 SGHAT and CDR2 FQNNGV. The ends lost 2 bases at V and 5 bases at J; junction bases unmatched: 10. Here the CDR3 reads CASSLLTGVGSTEAFF. CDR3 in DNA: TGTGCCAGCAGCTTACTGACAGGGGTTGGGAGTACTGAAGCTTTCTTT.

The table lists this clone with a count of one. The rearrangement links TRBV10-3 to TRBJ2-3; the D gene is possibly TRBD2 (6 bases). This CDR3 has 15 residues. The V and J ends lost 3 bases and 1 base respectively, with 11 bases between them. Germline CDR1 is ENHRY and CDR2 is SYGVKD. Here the CDR3 DNA reads TGTGCCATCAGTGATGTGTCTAGCGGCACAGATACGCAGTATTTT. It is translated as CAISDVSSGTDTQYF.

The chain has TRBV15 and TRBJ1-1; 8 nucleotides align to TRBD1. CDR3 length: 14 amino acids. Germline CDR1 reads LNHNV; CDR2 reads YYDKDF (reference sequence). V shed 1 base, J shed 12 bases, and the junction held 10 bases outside the gene matches. DNA for the CDR3: TGTGCCACCAGCAGAGGGGGTCAACAGGGGGTATCTTTCTTT. Its translation: CATSRGGQQGVSFF.

This chain joins TRBV28 and TRBJ1-3; 7 bases are shared with TRBD1. The CDR3 loop spans 16 amino acids. V dropped 7 bases and J dropped 0; count of bases not matched to a gene: 9. Germline values: CDR1 MDHEN, CDR2 SYDVKM. The CDR3 DNA sequence: TGTGCCAGCACCCCAGTCGACAGGGACTCTGGAAACACCATATATTTT. Translated: CASTPVDRDSGNTIYF.

The chain joins TRBV2 to TRBJ2-1; 9 bases agree with TRBD1. The CDR3 totals 15 residues. J lost 6 bases, V lost 4 bases, and 7 bases had no gene match. Germline assignment: CDR1 SNHLY and CDR2 FYNNEI. CDR3 coding DNA: TGTGCCAGCAGTGTTACGGGACAGGGAGGCAATGAGCAGTTCTTC. As protein: CASSVTGQGGNEQFF. Combining the CDR3 with reference TRBV2 and TRBJ2-1 gives the whole variable domain EPEVTQTPSHQVTQMGQEVILRCVPISNHLYFYWYRQILGQKVEFLVSFYNNEISEKSEIFDDQFSVERPDGSNFTLKIRSTKLEDSAMYFCASSVTGQGGNEQFFGPGTRLTVL.

This chain links TRBV19 with TRBJ2-1; TRBD2 is a possible D gene (5 bases). The CDR3 has 17 residues. Trimming left V 0 bases short and J 0 bases short, with 12 bases between. CDR1 and CDR2 (germline): LNHDA, SQIVND (reference sequence). This chain's CDR3 is CASSIDGGSSSYNEQFF. CDR3 DNA: TGTGCCAGTAGTATAGATGGAGGCAGTAGCTCCTACAATGAGCAGTTCTTC.

This chain joins TRBV7-9 and TRBJ2-7, with 7 bases matching TRBD1. The CDR3 has 16 residues. Germline V lookup: CDR1 SEHNR, CDR2 FQNEAQ (reference sequence). The trim removed 1 base at V and 3 bases at J, leaving 9 bases unmatched. The DNA for the CDR3 is TGTGCCAGCAGCTTAGTGTTGGTCAGGGGGATCTACGAGCAGTACTTC. It translates to CASSLVLVRGIYEQYF.

The chain combines TRBV2 with TRBJ1-5; the match to TRBD1 covers 8 bases. Germline-derived CDR1 and CDR2 are SNHLY and FYNNEI. The trim removed 4 bases at V and 7 bases at J, leaving 6 bases unmatched. This CDR3 contains 14 residues. The CDR3 reads CASSGTGFRQPQHF. CDR3 bases: TGTGCCAGCAGTGGGACAGGGTTCAGGCAGCCCCAGCATTTT.